These T cell receptor beta chains were read from a single sample in a study of shared clonotypes between healthy human individuals. Libraries were prepared by immunoSEQ multiplex PCR; TCRdb keeps only in-frame clonotypes and omits some of them. Of nearly 1 million clones listed, over 75% are singletons. The sequenced sample was memory CD4+ T cells sorted from blood. The source is a man aged 18 to 29 in good health. CDR3s include the opening cysteine and the closing phenylalanine or tryptophan. Each record gives: J gene, clone size, V gene, D gene, CDR3 protein, CDR3 DNA. D genes are given only for firm matches. Clone size, where shown, is once, few, many, or a class for clones that have expanded.

TRBJ2-3 | once | TRBV7-2 | TRBD2 | CASSLAAGGSGTDTQYF | TGTGCCAGCAGCTTAGCGGCGGGAGGGTCGGGCACAGATACGCAGTATTTT
TRBJ2-1 | once | TRBV5-4 | TRBD2 | CASSFGLAGARDINEQFF | TGTGCCAGCAGCTTCGGACTAGCGGGGGCCCGCGATATCAATGAGCAGTTCTTC
TRBJ1-4 | . | TRBV5-1 | . | CASSFEGANEKLFF | TGCGCCAGCAGCTTCGAGGGGGCTAATGAAAAACTGTTTTTT
TRBJ1-2 | once | TRBV19 | . | CASSIDQGLVNRNYGYTF | TGTGCCAGTAGTATTGATCAGGGGTTGGTAAACCGAAACTATGGCTACACCTTC
TRBJ2-1 | . | TRBV9 | TRBD2 | CASSPAGTNNEQFF | TGTGCCAGCAGCCCCGCCGGGACTAACAATGAGCAGTTCTTC
TRBJ2-1 | . | TRBV5-6 | TRBD1 | CASSLGLPGQTHYNEQFF | TGTGCCAGCAGCTTGGGTTTACCGGGACAGACCCACTACAATGAGCAGTTCTTC
TRBJ1-2 | few | TRBV6-6 | . | CASSQRWAADGYTF | TGTGCCAGCAGTCAAAGGTGGGCCGCGGATGGCTACACCTTC
TRBJ2-7 | . | TRBV5-1 | TRBD2 | CASSLSGGRYEQYF | TGCGCCAGCAGCTTGAGCGGGGGTCGATACGAGCAGTACTTC
TRBJ2-2 | . | TRBV9 | . | CASSVDGGTGELFF | TGTGCCAGCAGCGTAGATGGTGGGACCGGGGAGCTGTTTTTT
TRBJ1-1 | few | TRBV7-9 | TRBD1 | CASSLIFGTENTEAFF | TGTGCCAGCAGCTTAATCTTCGGGACAGAGAACACTGAAGCTTTCTTT
TRBJ2-2 | few | TRBV7-2 | . | CASSLVGAADTGELFF | TGTGCCAGCAGCTTAGTCGGCGCGGCGGACACCGGGGAGCTGTTTTTT
TRBJ1-1 | . | TRBV5-1 | . | CASSFGEQLGSNTEAFF | TGCGCCAGCAGCTTTGGAGAACAGTTGGGATCGAACACTGAAGCTTTCTTT
TRBJ2-4 | . | TRBV4-1 | . | CASSQGDIQYF | TGCGCCAGCAGCCAAGGTGACATTCAGTACTTC
TRBJ2-3 | few | TRBV7-2 | TRBD2 | CASSSLLSGGASDTQYF | TGTGCCAGCAGCTCCCTTCTCAGCGGGGGGGCTTCAGATACGCAGTATTTT
TRBJ2-4 | . | TRBV2 | . | CASPGLAKNIQYF | TGTGCCAGCCCAGGGTTAGCCAAAAACATTCAGTACTTC
TRBJ2-7 | . | TRBV7-8 | . | CASSEGSNEQYF | TGTGCCAGCAGCGAAGGGAGTAACGAGCAGTACTTC